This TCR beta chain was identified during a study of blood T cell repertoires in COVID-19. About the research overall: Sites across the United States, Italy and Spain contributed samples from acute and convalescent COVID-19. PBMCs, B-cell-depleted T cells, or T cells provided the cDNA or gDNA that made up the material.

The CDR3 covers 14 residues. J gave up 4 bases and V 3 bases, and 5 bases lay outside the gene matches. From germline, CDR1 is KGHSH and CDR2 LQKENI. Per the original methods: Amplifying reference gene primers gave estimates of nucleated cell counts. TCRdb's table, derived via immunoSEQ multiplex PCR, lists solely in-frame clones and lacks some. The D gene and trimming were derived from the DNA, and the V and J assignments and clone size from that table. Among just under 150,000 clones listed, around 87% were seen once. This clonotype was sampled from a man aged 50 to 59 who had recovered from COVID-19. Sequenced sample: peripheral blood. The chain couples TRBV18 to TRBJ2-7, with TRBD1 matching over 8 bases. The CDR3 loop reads CASSPGGQAYEQYF. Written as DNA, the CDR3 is TGTGCCAGCTCACCGGGGGGACAGGCGTACGAGCAGTACTTC.